A single sample gave rise to the 26 T cell receptor beta chains below, sequenced in a study of CD8+ T cells in alopecia areata. Sample treatment: oral pan-JAK inhibitor, 5-10 mg twice daily. Once RNA had been extracted, it was reverse transcribed into cDNA to act as the sequencing template. The table came from immunoSEQ multiplex PCR; TCRdb's copy has only in-frame clones and leaves some out. This repertoire shows about 160,000 clones, roughly 65% found once; its top ten account for 0.9% to 1%. Sample: CD4+ T cells sorted from blood, taken at week 4, from a patient treated with tofacitinib. The receptors originated from a human donor with alopecia areata.

This clone occurred a few times. This chain joins TRBV5-4 and TRBJ2-7; 12 bases are shared with TRBD1. The germline gives CDR1 SGHNT, CDR2 YYREEE (reference sequence). CDR3 length equals 15 residues. Trimming took 0 bases from V and 5 from J; bases not matched to a gene: 3. The CDR3 region is CASSLEGQGAHEQYF. Written as DNA, the CDR3 is TGTGCCAGCAGCTTGGAGGGACAGGGGGCCCACGAGCAGTACTTC.

In its sample, this clone was seen a few times. The chain recombines TRBV5-1 with TRBJ2-7; D unresolved. Germline assignment: CDR1 SGHRS and CDR2 YFSETQ. The CDR3 is 11 amino acids. The V gene lost 4 bases and the J gene lost 2 bases, with 4 bases spanning the gap. Here the CDR3 DNA reads TGCGCCAGCAGCGAAGCCTACGAGCAGTACTTC. Residues: CASSEAYEQYF.

The CDR3, as DNA: TGTGCCATCAACTACAATGAGCAGTTCTTC. This gives the protein CAINYNEQFF. The V gene is TRBV7-9, the J gene TRBJ2-1; no firm D call. CDR1 and CDR2 (germline): SEHNR, FQNEAQ (reference sequence). The V end lost 10 bases, the J end lost 3 bases, and 4 bases lay between the germline ends. The CDR3 extends over 10 amino acids.

This rearrangement joins TRBV27 to TRBJ2-3; D is uncertain. The CDR3 is 15 amino acids. Germline CDR1 and CDR2: MNHEY and SMNVEV (reference sequence). Deletions cut 3 bases from V and 1 base from J, with 11 bases between. The CDR3 here is CASSFGFKRTDTQYF. CDR3 sequence (DNA): TGTGCCAGCAGTTTCGGTTTTAAGCGCACAGATACGCAGTATTTT.

The chain employs TRBV29-1 and TRBJ1-1; a weak D match, TRBD1 (6 bases). Trimming took 8 bases from V and 3 from J, leaving 13 bases between them. From germline, CDR1 is SQVTM and CDR2 ANQGSEA. The CDR3 is 12 amino acids. The CDR3 reads CSQDRLDTEAFF. The CDR3 nucleotides are TGCAGCCAAGACAGGCTCGACACTGAAGCTTTCTTT.

This chain links TRBV30 with TRBJ1-2, with 11 nucleotides matching TRBD1. The V and J ends lost 2 bases and 4 bases, in that order; junction bases with no gene match: 12. The CDR3 runs 17 residues. The germline V gene has CDR1 GTSNPN and CDR2 SVGIG (reference sequence). CDR3 region: CAWSSTGTGGGFYGYTF. CDR3 DNA: TGTGCCTGGAGTTCAACCGGGACAGGGGGAGGGTTCTATGGCTACACCTTC.

The V and J genes are TRBV10-2 and TRBJ2-1; 9 positions agree with TRBD2. V trimming: 2 bases; J trimming: 12 bases; junction bases outside the gene matches: 5. CDR3 length equals 13 residues. Germline CDR1 is WSHSY and CDR2 is SAAADI. CDR3 DNA sequence: TGCGCCAGCAGTGAGGAGGGTAGCGGGGGGCAGTTCTTC. This sequence encodes CASSEEGSGGQFF.

The gene calls are TRBV4-3 and TRBJ2-5; 13 positions match TRBD2. In germline, CDR1 is LGHNA, CDR2 YSLEER. CDR3 size: 15 residues. Unmatched junction bases numbered 0, after V lost 1 base and J lost 4 bases. Here the CDR3 reads CASSQGTSGGETQYF. The CDR3 DNA reads as TGCGCCAGCAGCCAAGGGACTAGCGGGGGAGAGACCCAGTACTTC.

This clone has only a few counts. This chain connects TRBV29-1 to TRBJ1-2; tentative D call: TRBD1 (5 bases). The germline V and J ends were trimmed by 4 bases and 8 bases, with 11 bases remaining between them. The CDR3 loop spans 11 amino acids. Per germline, CDR1 SQVTM and CDR2 ANQGSEA. The CDR3 nucleotides are TGCAGCGTTGCAGGGTCCCGGGGCTACACCTTC. It yields the protein CSVAGSRGYTF.

The genes are TRBV6-6 and TRBJ1-1; maybe TRBD1 (5 bases). With 6 bases removed from V and 11 bases from J, the gap between germline ends came to 19 bases. The germline gives CDR1 MNHNY, CDR2 SVGAGI (reference sequence). The CDR3 contains 13 residues. CDR3 sequence reads: CASSYGHGAGAFF. CDR3 nucleotides: TGTGCCAGCAGCTACGGACACGGGGCTGGGGCTTTCTTT.

In this sample, this clone turned up a few times. The V call is TRBV2, the J call TRBJ2-5; D not certain. The V gene lost 5 bases and the J gene lost 0 bases, with 1 base spanning the gap. Germline V gene lookup returns CDR1 SNHLY and CDR2 FYNNEI. The CDR3 length is 11 residues. The CDR3 DNA sequence: TGTGCCAGCAGTTACCAAGAGACCCAGTACTTC. Translating gives CASSYQETQYF.

Written as DNA, the CDR3 is TGTGCCAGCAGCCGGAACCCCACAGGGGTGACGAGCAATCAGCCCCAGCATTTT. Amino acids: CASSRNPTGVTSNQPQHF. This chain uses TRBV4-2 with TRBJ1-5, with TRBD1 matching 7 bases. The germline V gene has CDR1 LGHNA and CDR2 YNFKEQ. The CDR3 has 18 amino acids. Trimming removed 4 bases from V and 1 base from J; junction bases left unmatched: 13.

At least ten counts were recorded for this clone. The chain recombines TRBV14 with TRBJ2-1; 10 bases map to TRBD1. Germline trimming cut 5 bases from V and 6 bases from J; bases unmatched to any gene: 4. This CDR3 comprises 14 residues. Germline-derived CDR1 and CDR2 are SGHDN and FVKESK. CDR3 sequence: CASSSRDRGNEQFF. The CDR3 DNA is TGTGCCAGCAGCTCCAGGGACAGGGGCAATGAGCAGTTCTTC.

This clone has only a few counts. The V call is TRBV29-1, the J call TRBJ2-5, with a weak D call TRBD2 (5 bases). The CDR3 has 12 residues. Trimming removed 3 bases at V and 5 bases at J, with 10 bases between. Germline V gene lookup returns CDR1 SQVTM and CDR2 ANQGSEA. The chain's CDR3 is CSVERERETQYF. In DNA, the CDR3 is TGCAGCGTTGAGAGGGAGAGGGAGACCCAGTACTTC.

The chain links TRBV4-1 to TRBJ2-3; D not certain. The germline V gene encodes CDR1 MGHRA and CDR2 YSYEKL. V lost 1 base to trimming and J lost 4 bases, with 0 bases between them. The CDR3 length is 11 residues. The CDR3 bases are TGCGCCAGCAGCCAAGCAGATACGCAGTATTTT. This gives the protein CASSQADTQYF.

The gene calls are TRBV6-6 and TRBJ2-7; 7 bases fit TRBD1. Germline CDR1 reads MNHNY; CDR2 reads SVGAGI (reference sequence). The V segment lost 4 bases and the J segment 2 bases; nucleotides outside the gene matches: 8. The CDR3 totals 15 residues. CDR3 region: CASSSHDRDPYEQYF. In DNA, the CDR3 is TGTGCCAGCAGTTCACACGACAGGGACCCCTACGAGCAGTACTTC.

The chain joins TRBV2 to TRBJ1-1; no firm D call. Germline V CDR1 and CDR2: SNHLY, FYNNEI. The CDR3 is 14 residues long. DNA for the CDR3: TGTGCGCTCTCGGGCCAGAACGATGACACTGAAGCTTTCTTT. Its protein product is CALSGQNDDTEAFF.

This clone was recorded once. The CDR3 region has the DNA TGTGCCCCCCCACGGGCCCCAGGATTCTACTATGGCTACACCTTC. This encodes CAPPRAPGFYYGYTF. The chain employs TRBV30 and TRBJ1-2; D is undetermined. The germline V and J ends were trimmed by 8 bases and 3 bases, with 22 bases remaining between them. The CDR3 totals 15 residues. Germline-derived CDR1 and CDR2 are GTSNPN and SVGIG (reference sequence).

V is TRBV29-1 and J is TRBJ2-3; weak D call: TRBD1 (6 bases). This CDR3 contains 13 residues. The germline gives CDR1 SQVTM, CDR2 ANQGSEA. Trimming stripped 3 bases from V and 0 bases from J, with 7 bases between. CDR3 sequence: CSVETGSTDTQYF. Here the CDR3 DNA reads TGCAGCGTTGAGACAGGAAGCACAGATACGCAGTATTTT.

The rearrangement joins TRBV27 to TRBJ1-5, with TRBD1 as a possible D gene (6 bases). This CDR3 is built from 17 residues. CDR1 is MNHEY, CDR2 SMNVEV, per germline (reference sequence). V was pared by 5 bases and J by 4 bases, with 21 bases between. The CDR3 loop reads CASSPVMGGWWNQPQHF. The CDR3 DNA reads TGTGCCAGCAGTCCCGTGATGGGGGGCTGGTGGAATCAGCCCCAGCATTTT.

This sequence joins TRBV2 and TRBJ2-1; weak D call: TRBD1 (6 bases). The CDR3 runs to 15 residues. V lost 2 bases, J lost 10 bases, and 18 bases lay in between. Per the germline V gene, CDR1 is SNHLY and CDR2 is FYNNEI. The CDR3 loop reads CASSELTGIRQEQFF. The DNA for the CDR3 is TGTGCCAGCAGTGAATTAACAGGGATCCGGCAAGAGCAGTTCTTC.

CDR3 loop: CASSQEGRGSSYNEQFF. Written as DNA, the CDR3 is TGCGCCAGCAGCCAAGAGGGGCGGGGGAGCTCCTACAATGAGCAGTTCTTC. The gene calls are TRBV4-3 and TRBJ2-1, with 7 bases lining up with TRBD2. This CDR3 region has 17 residues. Germline V gene data show CDR1 as LGHNA and CDR2 as YSLEER. Unmatched junction bases numbered 5, after V lost 0 bases and J lost 0 bases.

The chain carries TRBV6-1 and TRBJ1-5; 8 bases fit TRBD1. Trimming at V came to 6 bases and at J to 7 bases, leaving 8 bases not matched to a gene. There are 14 residues in the CDR3. Germline V gene data show CDR1 as MNHNS and CDR2 as SASEGT. For the CDR3, the DNA is TGTGCCAGCAGGAGGACAGGGATAAGCCAGCCCCAGCATTTT. It is translated as CASRRTGISQPQHF.

This clone has only a few counts. The CDR3 coding sequence is TGTGCCAGCAGTCCACAGGGGACTGGCTATGGCTACACCTTC. The encoded protein is CASSPQGTGYGYTF. The V gene is TRBV25-1, the J gene TRBJ1-2, with TRBD1 matching 7 bases. V shed 5 bases and J 4 bases; nucleotides not matched to a gene: 7. Germline loops: CDR1 MGHDK, CDR2 SYGVNS. The CDR3 runs to 14 residues.

The chain uses TRBV15 and TRBJ1-4, with D possibly being TRBD1 (5 bases). V was pared by 5 bases and J by 6 bases, with 13 bases between. CDR1 and CDR2 (germline): LNHNV, YYDKDF (reference sequence). This CDR3 region has 14 residues. CDR3 protein: CATSVGRTHEKLFF. DNA for the CDR3: TGTGCCACCAGCGTGGGACGGACCCATGAAAAACTGTTTTTT.

The V call is TRBV25-1, the J call TRBJ1-1; D call uncertain. This CDR3 is built from 13 residues. V dropped 3 bases and J dropped 1 base, with 6 bases sitting between them. The germline V gene encodes CDR1 MGHDK and CDR2 SYGVNS. CDR3 in amino acids: CASSEQENTEAFF. CDR3 in DNA: TGTGCCAGCAGTGAGCAGGAGAACACTGAAGCTTTCTTT.